This TCR beta chain was recorded in a study of blood T cell repertoires in COVID-19. Assay used: immunoSEQ multiplex PCR; TCRdb lists only in-frame clones, some missing. Among about 480,000 clones listed, around 88% were seen once. CDR1 and CDR2 from the germline V gene are SGHDN and FVKESK. With 4 bases removed from V and 2 bases from J, the gap between germline ends came to 11 bases. The CDR3 runs to 14 residues. Input material: peripheral blood. This sequence joins TRBV14 and TRBJ1-1; D uncertain. The TCR comes from a woman aged 45-65 years with COVID-19, enrolled during active disease. The CDR3 loop is CASSRRVVNTEAFF. Here the CDR3 DNA reads TGTGCCAGCAGCCGGAGGGTGGTTAACACTGAAGCTTTCTTT.